The T cell receptor beta chain under discussion was sequenced for a study of T-cell reconstitution after alpha-beta-depleted transplantation in children. Notes on the study in general: From newly produced T cells came most of the T-cell counts and diversity one year after transplant. As was reported, about two months after transplant, alpha-beta T cells came from several hundred expanded graft clones.

This clonotype was seen more than once but under ten times. Its antigen is undetermined. Using unique molecular identifiers, the investigators prepared the TCRbeta library. One entry per CDR3 protein results from TCRdb running MiXCR on the PCR reads. The sample shows hundreds of thousands of distinct CDR3 sequences, roughly 11% of them seen only once. CDR1 and CDR2 (germline): MDHEN, SYDVKM. The CDR3 runs to 12 residues. The V and J ends lost 3 bases and 3 bases respectively, with 5 bases between them. V usage is TRBV28 and J usage is TRBJ1-2; D not certain. This receptor was identified in a child under two years old with acute myeloid leukemia, due to receive a stem cell transplant. Sequenced here: PBMCs, sampled before TCRalphabeta/CD19-depleted stem cell transplant. In nucleotides, the CDR3 is TGTGCCAGCAGTTTTGAGGACTATGGCTACACCTTC. The encoded protein is CASSFEDYGYTF.